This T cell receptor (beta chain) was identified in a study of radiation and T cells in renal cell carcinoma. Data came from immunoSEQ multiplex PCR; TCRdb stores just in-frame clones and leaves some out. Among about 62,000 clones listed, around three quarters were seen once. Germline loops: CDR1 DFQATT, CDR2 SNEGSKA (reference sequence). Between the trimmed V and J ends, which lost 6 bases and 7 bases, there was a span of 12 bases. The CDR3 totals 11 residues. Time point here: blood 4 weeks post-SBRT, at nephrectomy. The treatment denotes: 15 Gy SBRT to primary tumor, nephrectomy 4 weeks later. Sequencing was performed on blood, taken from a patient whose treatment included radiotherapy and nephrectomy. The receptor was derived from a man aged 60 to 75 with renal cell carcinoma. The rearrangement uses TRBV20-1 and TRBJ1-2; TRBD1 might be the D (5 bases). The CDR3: CSAYRDSGYTF. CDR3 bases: TGCAGTGCCTATAGGGACTCTGGCTACACCTTC.